A single TCR beta chain is shown here with its context. Its antigen is unknown. The data belong to a study of CD8 T cells in ankylosing spondylitis. Whole-study findings and limits: Disease-linked clones displayed a CD8+ phenotype and appeared relatively rarely in peripheral blood. Significantly higher representation of disease-linked clones was reported for matched ankylosing spondylitis synovial fluid. What seemed typical of ankylosing spondylitis blood was a TCR beta motif built from roughly 8 highly homologous variants.

Germline trimming cut 2 bases from V and 0 bases from J; bases unmatched to any gene: 2. The CDR3 totals 15 residues. Germline V CDR1 and CDR2: DFQATT, SNEGSKA (reference sequence). Using quantitative 5'-RACE with molecular barcodes, the authors made TCR beta libraries. One entry per CDR3 protein results from TCRdb running MiXCR on the 5' RACE reads. Among approximately 220,000 distinct CDR3 sequences listed, around a quarter were seen once. V usage is TRBV20-1 and J usage is TRBJ2-1; 9 bases are a match to TRBD2. Sequences were obtained from blood, either unsorted or a sorted T cell fraction (not recorded which). The receptor comes from a male donor with ankylosing spondylitis or in good health (not recorded which). The CDR3 is CSARLSGSSYNEQFF. CDR3 coding DNA: TGCAGTGCTAGACTTAGCGGGAGCTCCTACAATGAGCAGTTCTTC.